These T cell receptor beta chains were read from a single sample in a study of PD-L1 blockade in urothelial cancer. This table comes from immunoSEQ multiplex PCR, and its TCRdb copy is limited to in-frame clones, with some not included. Of just under 40,000 clones in the sample, 91% were seen once. The sample here was PBMCs, taken around atezolizumab (anti-PD-L1) treatment. The receptors stem from a woman aged 60-75 years with urothelial cancer. The CDR3 runs from the conserved cysteine through the conserved F or W. The D gene is left open where the match is weak. Size is stated for part of the rows, as once, few or many counts, or as a class when the clone is expanded.

d_call	v_call	clone_size	j_call	cdr3_aa	cdr3_nt
TRBD2	TRBV6-5	-	TRBJ2-5	CASWAGGETQYF	TGTGCCAGCTGGGCGGGAGGAGAGACCCAGTACTTC
-	TRBV28	-	TRBJ1-4	CASSLWGGVDEKLFF	TGTGCCAGCAGTTTATGGGGAGGGGTTGACGAAAAACTGTTTTTT
TRBD1	TRBV9	-	TRBJ2-3	CASSTGTGEVTQYF	TGTGCCAGCAGCACCGGGACAGGGGAAGTCACGCAGTATTTT
-	TRBV2	-	TRBJ2-1	CASKDGAGRPYNEQFF	TGTGCCAGCAAGGATGGCGCGGGAAGGCCTTACAATGAGCAGTTCTTC
TRBD2	TRBV11-2	once	TRBJ2-1	CASRRTSASEQFF	TGTGCCAGCAGGAGGACTAGCGCGAGTGAGCAGTTCTTC
TRBD2	TRBV11-1	-	TRBJ2-1	CASSLYSSGGYNEQFF	TGTGCCAGCAGCCTCTATTCTAGCGGAGGCTACAATGAGCAGTTCTTC
TRBD1	TRBV7-9	-	TRBJ1-2	CASSSDRESYGYTF	TGTGCCAGCAGCTCTGACAGGGAAAGCTATGGCTACACCTTC
-	TRBV19	few	TRBJ1-2	CASSISYVTAYGYTF	TGTGCCAGTAGTATCTCCTACGTGACAGCGTATGGCTACACCTTC
TRBD2	TRBV27	-	TRBJ2-7	CASSRLLSGGPYEQYF	TGTGCCAGCAGCCGGCTCCTGTCGGGAGGGCCCTACGAGCAGTACTTC
-	TRBV27	-	TRBJ1-1	CASSRTRGGTEAFF	TGTGCCAGCAGTCGTACTCGGGGAGGCACTGAAGCTTTCTTT
TRBD1	TRBV5-1	-	TRBJ1-2	CASSLGVGTGRIPYGYTF	TGCGCCAGCAGCTTGGGTGTGGGGACAGGGAGGATCCCCTATGGCTACACCTTC